The clone carrying this T cell receptor beta chain occurred once. Its antigen remains unknown. This sample is part of a study of tumor-infiltrating lymphocytes in primary liver carcinoma. At the level of the study: Staging of the tumors gave T1-T3 N0M0, with widths of 4.2 to 10 cm. Overall study findings and caveats: Tumor-blood pairs (like tumor-adjacent pairs) overlapped less than tumor region pairs did.

Making TCR beta cDNA involved 400 to 600 ng total RNA and a constant-region primer. Amplification in three nested multiplex PCR rounds with slightly modified ARM-PCR gave rise to TCR beta libraries. For 10 cycles apiece, the opening two PCR rounds ran with TRBV1-TRBV30 forward primers and a C-beta reverse primer. TCRdb analysed the multiplex PCR reads with MiXCR anew, one entry per CDR3 protein. The data hold 330,000 or so distinct CDR3 sequences, with roughly two thirds observed a single time. V was clipped by 6 bases and J by 5 bases, with 20 bases between them. This CDR3 has 15 amino acids. Looked up from germline, CDR1 is SGHNT and CDR2 is YYREEE (reference sequence). For blood RNA, unsorted whole blood served as the source, and germline DNA was extracted too. Patients were treatment-naive with chronic HBV infection. Approximately 4 milliliters of peripheral blood were collected before surgery.

The source of this sequence is a man between 35 and 55 years old with primary liver carcinoma and hepatitis B virus infection. The chain is built from TRBV5-4 and TRBJ2-5; D may be TRBD1 (5 bases). Sample: peripheral blood. The CDR3 spells CASTFMSLGPETQYF. The CDR3 coding sequence is TGTGCCAGCACCTTCATGAGCTTGGGGCCGGAGACCCAGTACTTC.